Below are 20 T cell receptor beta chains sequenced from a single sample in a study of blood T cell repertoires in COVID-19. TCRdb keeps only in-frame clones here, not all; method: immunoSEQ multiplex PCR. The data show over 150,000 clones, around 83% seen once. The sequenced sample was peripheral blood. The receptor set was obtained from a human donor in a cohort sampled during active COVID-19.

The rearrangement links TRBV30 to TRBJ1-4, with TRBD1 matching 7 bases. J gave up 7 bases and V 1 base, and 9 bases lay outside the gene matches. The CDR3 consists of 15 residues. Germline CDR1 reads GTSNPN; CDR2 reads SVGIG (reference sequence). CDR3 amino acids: CAWSAGGGRGEKLFF. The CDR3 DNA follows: TGTGCCTGGAGTGCTGGAGGGGGCAGGGGTGAAAAACTGTTTTTT.

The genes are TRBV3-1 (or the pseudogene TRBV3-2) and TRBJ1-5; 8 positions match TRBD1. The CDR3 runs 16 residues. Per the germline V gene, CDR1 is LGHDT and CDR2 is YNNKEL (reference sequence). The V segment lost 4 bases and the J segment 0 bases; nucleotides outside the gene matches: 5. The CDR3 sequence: CASSLPGQDSNQPQHF. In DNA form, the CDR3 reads TGTGCCAGCAGCCTCCCGGGACAGGATAGCAATCAGCCCCAGCATTTT.

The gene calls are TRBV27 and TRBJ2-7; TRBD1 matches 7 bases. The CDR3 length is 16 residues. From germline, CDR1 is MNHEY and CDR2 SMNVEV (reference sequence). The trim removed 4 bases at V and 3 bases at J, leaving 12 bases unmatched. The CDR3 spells CASSSATRDSNYEQYF. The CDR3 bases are TGTGCCAGCAGTTCCGCCACTAGGGACAGTAACTACGAGCAGTACTTC.

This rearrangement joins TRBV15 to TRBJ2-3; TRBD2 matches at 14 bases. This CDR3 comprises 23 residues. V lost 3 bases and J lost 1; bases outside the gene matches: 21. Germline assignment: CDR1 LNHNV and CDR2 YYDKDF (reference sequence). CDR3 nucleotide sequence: TGTGCCACCAGCAGGGAAACACCGGGACTAGCGGGAGTCGGGGGTTTTGGCACAGATACGCAGTATTTT. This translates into CATSRETPGLAGVGGFGTDTQYF.

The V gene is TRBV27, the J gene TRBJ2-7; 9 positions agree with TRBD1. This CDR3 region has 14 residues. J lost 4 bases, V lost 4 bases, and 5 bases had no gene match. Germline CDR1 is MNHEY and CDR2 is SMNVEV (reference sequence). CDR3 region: CASSSRDRAYEQYF. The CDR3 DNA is TGTGCCAGCAGTTCCCGGGACAGGGCTTACGAGCAGTACTTC.

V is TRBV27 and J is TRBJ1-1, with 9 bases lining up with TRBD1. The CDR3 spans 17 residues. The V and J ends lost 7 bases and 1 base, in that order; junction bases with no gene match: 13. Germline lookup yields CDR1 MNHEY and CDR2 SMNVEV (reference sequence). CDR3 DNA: TGTGCCAGCACCCCTCGGGGGACAGGGAGGGGGAACACTGAAGCTTTCTTT. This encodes CASTPRGTGRGNTEAFF.

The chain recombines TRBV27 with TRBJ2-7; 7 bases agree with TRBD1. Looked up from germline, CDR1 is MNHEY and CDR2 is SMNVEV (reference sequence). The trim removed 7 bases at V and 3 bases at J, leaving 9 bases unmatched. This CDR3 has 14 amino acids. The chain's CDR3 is CASTSGTANYEQYF. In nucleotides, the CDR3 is TGTGCCAGCACCTCCGGGACAGCCAACTACGAGCAGTACTTC.

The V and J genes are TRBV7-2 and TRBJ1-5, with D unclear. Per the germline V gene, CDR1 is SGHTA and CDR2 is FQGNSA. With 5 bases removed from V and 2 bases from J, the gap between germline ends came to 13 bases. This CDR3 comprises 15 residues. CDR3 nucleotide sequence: TGTGCCAGCAGCGGGAGTTGGAGGGGCAATCAGCCCCAGCATTTT. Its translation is CASSGSWRGNQPQHF.

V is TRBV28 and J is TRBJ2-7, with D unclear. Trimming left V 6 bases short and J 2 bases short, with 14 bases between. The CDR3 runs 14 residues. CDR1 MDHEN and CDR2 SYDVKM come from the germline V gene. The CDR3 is CASRRTPFPYEQYF. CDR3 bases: TGTGCCAGCAGACGAACTCCCTTCCCCTACGAGCAGTACTTC.

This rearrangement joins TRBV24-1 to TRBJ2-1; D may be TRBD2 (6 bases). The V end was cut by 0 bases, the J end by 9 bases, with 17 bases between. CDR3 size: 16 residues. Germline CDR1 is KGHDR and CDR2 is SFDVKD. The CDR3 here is CATSDLTSPRGSEQFF. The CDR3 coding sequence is TGTGCCACCAGTGATTTGACTAGCCCCCGGGGCAGTGAGCAGTTCTTC.

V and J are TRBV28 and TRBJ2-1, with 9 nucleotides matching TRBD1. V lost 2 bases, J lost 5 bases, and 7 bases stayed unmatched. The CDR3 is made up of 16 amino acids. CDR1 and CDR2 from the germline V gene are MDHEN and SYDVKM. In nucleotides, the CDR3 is TGTGCCAGCAGTTTAGTGGGACAGGGCTCGCACAATGAGCAGTTCTTC. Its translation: CASSLVGQGSHNEQFF.

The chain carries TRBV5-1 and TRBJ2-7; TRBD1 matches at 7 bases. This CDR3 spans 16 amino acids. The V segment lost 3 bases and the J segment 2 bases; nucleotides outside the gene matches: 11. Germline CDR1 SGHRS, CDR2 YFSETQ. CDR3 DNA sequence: TGCGCCAGCAGCTCGATCAGGGGGAAAAACCCCTACGAGCAGTACTTC. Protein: CASSSIRGKNPYEQYF.

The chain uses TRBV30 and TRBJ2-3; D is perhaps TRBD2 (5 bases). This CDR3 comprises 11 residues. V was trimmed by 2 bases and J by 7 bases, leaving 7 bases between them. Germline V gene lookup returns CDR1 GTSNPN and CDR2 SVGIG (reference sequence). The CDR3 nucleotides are TGTGCCTGGAGTATAGCGTATACGCAGTATTTT. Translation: CAWSIAYTQYF. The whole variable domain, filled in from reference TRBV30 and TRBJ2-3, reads SQTIHQWPATLVQPVGSPLSLECTVEGTSNPNLYWYRQAAGRGLQLLFYSVGIGQISSEVPQNLSASRPQDRQFILSSKKLLLSDSGFYLCAWSIAYTQYFGPGTRLTVL.

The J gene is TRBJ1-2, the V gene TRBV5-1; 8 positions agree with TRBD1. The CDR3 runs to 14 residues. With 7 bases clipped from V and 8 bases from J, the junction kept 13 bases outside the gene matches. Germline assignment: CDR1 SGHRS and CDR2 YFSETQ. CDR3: CASRTGPTSIGYTF. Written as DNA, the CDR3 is TGCGCCAGCCGGACAGGGCCCACCTCTATAGGCTACACCTTC.

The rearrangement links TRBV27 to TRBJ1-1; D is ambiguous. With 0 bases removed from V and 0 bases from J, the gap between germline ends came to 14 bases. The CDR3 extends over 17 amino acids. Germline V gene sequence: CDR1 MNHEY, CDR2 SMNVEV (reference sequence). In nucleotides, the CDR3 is TGTGCCAGCAGTTTATCTCTTCATAGTTCGGTGAACACTGAAGCTTTCTTT. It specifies CASSLSLHSSVNTEAFF.

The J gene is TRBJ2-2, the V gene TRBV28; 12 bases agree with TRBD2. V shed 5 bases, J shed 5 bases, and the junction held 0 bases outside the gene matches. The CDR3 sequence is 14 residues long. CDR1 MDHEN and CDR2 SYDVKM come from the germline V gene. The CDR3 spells CASSGLAGTGELFF. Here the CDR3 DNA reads TGTGCCAGCAGTGGACTAGCGGGAACCGGGGAGCTGTTTTTT. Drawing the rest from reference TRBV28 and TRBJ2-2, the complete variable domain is DVKVTQSSRYLVKRTGEKVFLECVQDMDHENMFWYRQDPGLGLRLIYFSYDVKMKEKGDIPEGYSVSREKKERFSLILESASTNQTSMYLCASSGLAGTGELFFGEGSRLTVL.

CDR3 coding DNA: TGTGCCAGCAGCCACAGGACAGCCCGCTTAAGCAATCAGCCCCAGCATTTT. This translates into CASSHRTARLSNQPQHF. The chain uses TRBV28 and TRBJ1-5, with a tentative D call TRBD1 (6 bases). Trimming removed 6 bases from V and 1 base from J, with 19 bases in between. Germline V gene lookup returns CDR1 MDHEN and CDR2 SYDVKM. The length of the CDR3 is 17 residues. The full variable domain, in which reference TRBV28 and TRBJ1-5 provide the parts outside the CDR3, is DVKVTQSSRYLVKRTGEKVFLECVQDMDHENMFWYRQDPGLGLRLIYFSYDVKMKEKGDIPEGYSVSREKKERFSLILESASTNQTSMYLCASSHRTARLSNQPQHFGDGTRLSIL.

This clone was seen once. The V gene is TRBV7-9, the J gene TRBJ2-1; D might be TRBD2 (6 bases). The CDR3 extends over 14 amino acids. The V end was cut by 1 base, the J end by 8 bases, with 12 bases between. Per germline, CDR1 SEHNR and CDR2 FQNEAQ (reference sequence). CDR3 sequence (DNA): TGTGCCAGCAGCTTAGACGGGACTCGCCATGAGCAGTTCTTC. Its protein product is CASSLDGTRHEQFF. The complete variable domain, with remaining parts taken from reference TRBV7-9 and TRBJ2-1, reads DTGVSQNPRHKITKRGQNVTFRCDPISEHNRLYWYRQTLGQGPEFLTYFQNEAQLEKSRLLSDRFSAERPKGSFSTLEIQRTEQGDSAMYLCASSLDGTRHEQFFGPGTRLTVL.

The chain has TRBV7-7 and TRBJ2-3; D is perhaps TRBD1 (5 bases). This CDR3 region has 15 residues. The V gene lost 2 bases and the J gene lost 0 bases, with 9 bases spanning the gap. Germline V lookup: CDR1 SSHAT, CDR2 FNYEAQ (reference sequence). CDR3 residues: CASSLRGTSTDTQYF. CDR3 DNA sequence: TGTGCCAGCAGCTTAAGGGGAACCAGCACAGATACGCAGTATTTT.

In DNA form, the CDR3 reads TGTGCCAGCAGCCCCGGGACAGGGCGGTACGAGCAGTACTTC. It is translated as CASSPGTGRYEQYF. The chain carries TRBV7-6 and TRBJ2-7; 9 bases line up with TRBD1. CDR3 length: 14 residues. Trimming cost V 5 bases and J 4 bases; bases outside gene matches: 6. Germline V CDR1 and CDR2: SGHVS, FNYEAQ.